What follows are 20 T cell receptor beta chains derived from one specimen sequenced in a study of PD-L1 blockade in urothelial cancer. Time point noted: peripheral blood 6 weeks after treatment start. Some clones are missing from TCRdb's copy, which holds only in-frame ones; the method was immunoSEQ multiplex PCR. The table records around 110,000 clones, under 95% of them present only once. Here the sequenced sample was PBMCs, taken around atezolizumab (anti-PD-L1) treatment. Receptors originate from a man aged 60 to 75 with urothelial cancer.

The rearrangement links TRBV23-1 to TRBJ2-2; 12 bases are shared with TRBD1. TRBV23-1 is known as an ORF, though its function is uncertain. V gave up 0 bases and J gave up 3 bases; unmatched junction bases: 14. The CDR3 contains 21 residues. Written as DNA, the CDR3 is TGCGCCAGCAGTCAATCTTCGGGGACAGGGGGCTGGGGGTGGGACACCGGGGAGCTGTTTTTT. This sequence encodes CASSQSSGTGGWGWDTGELFF.

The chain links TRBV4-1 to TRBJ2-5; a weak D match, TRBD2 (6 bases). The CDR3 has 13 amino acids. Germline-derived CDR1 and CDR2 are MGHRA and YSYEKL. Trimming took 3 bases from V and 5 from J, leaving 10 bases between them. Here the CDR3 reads CASSQSRGETQYF. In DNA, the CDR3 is TGCGCCAGCAGCCAGTCCCGGGGGGAGACCCAGTACTTC.

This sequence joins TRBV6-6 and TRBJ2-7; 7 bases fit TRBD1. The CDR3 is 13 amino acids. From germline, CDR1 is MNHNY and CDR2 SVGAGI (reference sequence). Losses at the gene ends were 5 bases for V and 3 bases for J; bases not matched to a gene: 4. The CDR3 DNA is TGTGCCAGCAGTAGGGACAGTTACTACGAGCAGTACTTC. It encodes CASSRDSYYEQYF.

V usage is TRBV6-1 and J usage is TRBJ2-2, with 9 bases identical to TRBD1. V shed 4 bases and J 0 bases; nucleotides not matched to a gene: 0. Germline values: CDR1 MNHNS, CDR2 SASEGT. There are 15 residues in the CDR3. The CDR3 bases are TGTGCCAGCAGTGGGGACAGGGCGAACACCGGGGAGCTGTTTTTT. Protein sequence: CASSGDRANTGELFF.

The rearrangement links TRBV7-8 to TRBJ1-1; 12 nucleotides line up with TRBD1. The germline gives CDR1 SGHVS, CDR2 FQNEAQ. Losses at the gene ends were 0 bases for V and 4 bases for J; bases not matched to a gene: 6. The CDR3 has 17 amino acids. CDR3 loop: CASSLAGGTGGTTEAFF. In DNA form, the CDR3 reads TGTGCCAGCAGCTTAGCGGGGGGGACAGGGGGCACCACTGAAGCTTTCTTT.

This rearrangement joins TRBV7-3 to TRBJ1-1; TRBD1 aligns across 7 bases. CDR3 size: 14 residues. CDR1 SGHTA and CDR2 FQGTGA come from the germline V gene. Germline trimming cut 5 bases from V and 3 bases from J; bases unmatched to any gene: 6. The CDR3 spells CASSQTGVDTEAFF. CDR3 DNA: TGTGCCAGCAGCCAAACAGGGGTGGACACTGAAGCTTTCTTT.

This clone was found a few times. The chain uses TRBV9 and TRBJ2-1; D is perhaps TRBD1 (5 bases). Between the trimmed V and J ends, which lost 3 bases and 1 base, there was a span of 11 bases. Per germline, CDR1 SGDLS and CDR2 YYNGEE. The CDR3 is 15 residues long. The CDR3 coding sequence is TGTGCCAGCAGCGCCGACAGTGGGTCCTACAATGAGCAGTTCTTC. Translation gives CASSADSGSYNEQFF.

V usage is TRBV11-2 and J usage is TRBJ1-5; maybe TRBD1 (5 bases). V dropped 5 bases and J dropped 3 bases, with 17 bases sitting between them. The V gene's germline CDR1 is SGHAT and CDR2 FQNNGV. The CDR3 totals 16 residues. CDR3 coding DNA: TGTGCCAGCAGCCCGAATGCCGGACAAGTCAATCAGCCCCAGCATTTT. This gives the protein CASSPNAGQVNQPQHF. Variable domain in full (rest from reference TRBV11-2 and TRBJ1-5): EAGVAQSPRYKIIEKRQSVAFWCNPISGHATLYWYQQILGQGPKLLIQFQNNGVVDDSQLPKDRFSAERLKGVDSTLKIQPAKLEDSAVYLCASSPNAGQVNQPQHFGDGTRLSIL.

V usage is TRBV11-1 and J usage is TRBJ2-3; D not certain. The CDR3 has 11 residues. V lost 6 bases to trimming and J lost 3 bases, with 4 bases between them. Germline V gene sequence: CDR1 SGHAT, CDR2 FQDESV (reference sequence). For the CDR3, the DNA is TGTGCCAGCAGAACTACAGATACGCAGTATTTT. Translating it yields CASRTTDTQYF.

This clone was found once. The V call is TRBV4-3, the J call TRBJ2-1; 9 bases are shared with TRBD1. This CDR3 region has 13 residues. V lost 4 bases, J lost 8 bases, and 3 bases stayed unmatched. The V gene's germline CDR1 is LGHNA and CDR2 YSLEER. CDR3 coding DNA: TGCGCCAGCAGCCCAGGGACAGGGTATGAGCAGTTCTTC. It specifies CASSPGTGYEQFF.

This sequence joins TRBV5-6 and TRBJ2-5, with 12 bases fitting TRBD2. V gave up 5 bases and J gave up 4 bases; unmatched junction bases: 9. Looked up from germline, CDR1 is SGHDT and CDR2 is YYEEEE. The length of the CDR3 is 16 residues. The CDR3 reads CASRPLAGGRGETQYF. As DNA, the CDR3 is TGTGCCAGCAGGCCACTAGCGGGGGGCAGAGGAGAGACCCAGTACTTC.

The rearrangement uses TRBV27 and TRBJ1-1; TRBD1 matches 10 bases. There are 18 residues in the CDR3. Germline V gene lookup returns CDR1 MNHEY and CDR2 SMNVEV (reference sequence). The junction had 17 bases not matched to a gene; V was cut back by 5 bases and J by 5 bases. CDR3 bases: TGTGCCAGCAGTCCCGCCGGGACAGGGGTAGCGTGGCGGACTGAAGCTTTCTTT. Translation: CASSPAGTGVAWRTEAFF.

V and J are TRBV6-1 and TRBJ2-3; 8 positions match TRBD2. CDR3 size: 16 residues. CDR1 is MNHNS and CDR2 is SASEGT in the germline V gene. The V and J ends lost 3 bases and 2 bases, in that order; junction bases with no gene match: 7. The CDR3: CASSDPGSGITDTQYF. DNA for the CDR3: TGTGCCAGCAGTGACCCCGGTAGCGGGATCACAGATACGCAGTATTTT.

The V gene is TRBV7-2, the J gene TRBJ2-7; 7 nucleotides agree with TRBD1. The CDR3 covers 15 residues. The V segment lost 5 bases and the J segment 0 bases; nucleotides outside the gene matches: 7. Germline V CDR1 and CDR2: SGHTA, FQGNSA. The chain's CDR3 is CASSPRDRGSYEQYF. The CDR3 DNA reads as TGTGCCAGCAGCCCCCGGGACAGAGGCTCCTACGAGCAGTACTTC.

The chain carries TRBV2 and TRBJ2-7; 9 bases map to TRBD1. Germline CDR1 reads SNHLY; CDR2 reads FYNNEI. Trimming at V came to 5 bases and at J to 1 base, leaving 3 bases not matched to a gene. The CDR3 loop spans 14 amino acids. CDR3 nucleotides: TGTGCCAGCAGTTCCGGGACAGGGTCCTACGAGCAGTACTTC. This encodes CASSSGTGSYEQYF.

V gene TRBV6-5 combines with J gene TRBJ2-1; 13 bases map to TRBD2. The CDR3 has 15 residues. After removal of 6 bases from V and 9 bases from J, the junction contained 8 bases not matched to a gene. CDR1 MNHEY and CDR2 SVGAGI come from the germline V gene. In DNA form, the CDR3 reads TGTGCCAGCAGACCCGGGACTAGCGGGAACGGTGAGCAGTTCTTC. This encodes CASRPGTSGNGEQFF.

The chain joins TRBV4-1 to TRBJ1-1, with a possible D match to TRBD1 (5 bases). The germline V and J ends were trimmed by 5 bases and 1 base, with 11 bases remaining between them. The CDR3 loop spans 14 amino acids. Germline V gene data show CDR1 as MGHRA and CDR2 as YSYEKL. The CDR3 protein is CASSRGMGNTEAFF. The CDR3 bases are TGCGCCAGCAGCAGGGGAATGGGGAACACTGAAGCTTTCTTT.

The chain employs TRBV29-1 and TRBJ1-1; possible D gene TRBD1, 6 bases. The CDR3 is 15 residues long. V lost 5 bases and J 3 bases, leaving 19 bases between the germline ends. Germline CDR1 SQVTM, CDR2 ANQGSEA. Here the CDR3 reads CSVQPSGAVHTEAFF. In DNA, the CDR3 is TGCAGCGTTCAACCGTCAGGGGCCGTGCACACTGAAGCTTTCTTT.

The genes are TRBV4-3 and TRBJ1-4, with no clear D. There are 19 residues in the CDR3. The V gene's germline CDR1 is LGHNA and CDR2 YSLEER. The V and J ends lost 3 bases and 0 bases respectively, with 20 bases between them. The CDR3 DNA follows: TGCGCCAGCAGCCAGGGCCTTCTGATGGCAGACGCAACTAATGAAAAACTGTTTTTT. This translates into CASSQGLLMADATNEKLFF.

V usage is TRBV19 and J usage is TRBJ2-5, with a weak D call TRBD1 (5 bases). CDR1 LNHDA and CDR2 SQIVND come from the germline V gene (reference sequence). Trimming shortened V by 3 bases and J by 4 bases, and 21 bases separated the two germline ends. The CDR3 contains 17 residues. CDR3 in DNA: TGTGCCAGTAGTATTTTAACAGGCGCAGGGCCCGGAGAGACCCAGTACTTC. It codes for CASSILTGAGPGETQYF.